This T cell receptor beta chain emerged from a study of blood T cells in healthy people across ages. Next came a second PCR, run for about 6 to 11 cycles, which used a sample-barcoded 5' primer along with a J-beta primer mix. A minimum of 2.5 million CDR3-containing paired-end reads was obtained for each sample. A single record per CDR3 protein comes from TCRdb applying MiXCR to the 5' RACE reads. Of some 1.5 million distinct CDR3 sequences in the sample, approximately 43% are singletons; the top ten hold around 4%. Study-level results: Age advanced and TCR beta diversity per million T cells fell, roughly linearly.

Of note for this clonotype: Its antigen is unidentified.

The sample providers were healthy Caucasian people from Russia, aged about 6 to 100. Each donor had roughly 10 milliliters of peripheral blood drawn. The clonotype was recovered from a woman younger than 35 in good health. What was sequenced was blood.

The CDR3 loop reads CASSHPGGVYGNTIYF. CDR3 sequence (DNA): TGCGCCAGCAGCCATCCTGGGGGGGTGTATGGAAACACCATATATTTT. This chain uses TRBV4-3 with TRBJ1-3; maybe TRBD1 (5 bases). Germline V gene sequence: CDR1 LGHNA, CDR2 YSLEER. V was pared by 3 bases and J by 3 bases, with 15 bases between. The CDR3 has 16 amino acids.